These 8 T cell receptor beta chains share one sample of origin, sequenced in a study of cytomegalovirus exposure and HLA in healthy donors. The PCR ran on 60 Vbeta and 13 Jbeta primers. Clones were read by immunoSEQ multiplex PCR, and TCRdb kept only the in-frame ones, dropping some. This sample's table has around 210,000 clones. The sequenced sample consisted of PBMCs. Source of these receptors: a girl under 10 years old in good health and CMV-seropositive.

This chain links TRBV6-1 with TRBJ1-6; TRBD1 matches 9 bases. V gave up 5 bases and J gave up 8 bases; unmatched junction bases: 4. In germline, CDR1 is MNHNS, CDR2 SASEGT. CDR3 length: 14 residues. This CDR3 is CASSLRTGDSPLHF. In nucleotides, the CDR3 is TGTGCCAGCAGTCTTCGGACAGGGGATTCACCCCTCCACTTT.

The chain has TRBV15 and TRBJ2-2; TRBD2 is a possible D gene (5 bases). V lost 8 bases and J 1 base, leaving 14 bases between the germline ends. The CDR3 is made up of 15 amino acids. The V gene's germline CDR1 is LNHNV and CDR2 YYDKDF (reference sequence). The CDR3 nucleotides are TGTGCCACCGAAAATTTACGGGAGAACACCGGGGAGCTGTTTTTT. Encoded protein: CATENLRENTGELFF. Complete variable domain (other parts from reference TRBV15 and TRBJ2-2): DAMVIQNPRYQVTQFGKPVTLSCSQTLNHNVMYWYQQKSSQAPKLLFHYYDKDFNNEADTPDNFQSRRPNTSFCFLDIRSPGLGDTAMYLCATENLRENTGELFFGEGSRLTVL.

V and J are TRBV29-1 and TRBJ2-7; 7 bases are a match to TRBD1. The CDR3 is 12 residues long. J was trimmed by 4 bases and V by 4 bases; bases with no gene match: 4. In germline, CDR1 is SQVTM, CDR2 ANQGSEA. The CDR3 region is CSVGQGEYEQYF. The CDR3 DNA is TGCAGCGTTGGGCAGGGGGAATACGAGCAGTACTTC.

The J gene is TRBJ1-5, the V gene TRBV30, with a possible D match to TRBD1 (5 bases). Deletions cut 3 bases from V and 4 bases from J, with 10 bases between. This CDR3 region has 13 residues. Germline V gene data show CDR1 as GTSNPN and CDR2 as SVGIG (reference sequence). The CDR3 spells CAWRMKGNQPQHF. The DNA of the CDR3 is TGTGCCTGGAGGATGAAGGGGAATCAGCCCCAGCATTTT.

The chain recombines TRBV27 with TRBJ1-3; D might be TRBD1 (5 bases). The CDR3 extends over 16 amino acids. V dropped 0 bases and J dropped 4 bases, with 13 bases sitting between them. CDR1 MNHEY and CDR2 SMNVEV come from the germline V gene (reference sequence). CDR3 loop: CASSLSAGFLGNTIYF. In DNA, the CDR3 is TGTGCCAGCAGTTTATCGGCAGGGTTTCTCGGAAACACCATATATTTT.

The rearrangement joins TRBV27 to TRBJ2-7, with TRBD2 matching over 15 bases. Germline V gene sequence: CDR1 MNHEY, CDR2 SMNVEV (reference sequence). The CDR3 spans 15 residues. The J segment lost 5 bases and the V segment lost 5 bases, leaving 4 bases of the junction unmatched. The CDR3 loop is CASSPGTSGRNEQYF. The CDR3 DNA reads TGTGCCAGCAGTCCGGGGACTAGCGGGAGGAACGAGCAGTACTTC.

The genes are TRBV7-3 and TRBJ1-2; D uncertain. This CDR3 contains 14 residues. V was clipped by 1 base and J by 4 bases, with 10 bases between them. Germline CDR1 is SGHTA and CDR2 is FQGTGA. In DNA form, the CDR3 reads TGTGCCAGCAGCTTAAGACCGGACTCCTATGGCTACACCTTC. It specifies CASSLRPDSYGYTF.

V gene TRBV6-5 combines with J gene TRBJ1-2; a weak D match, TRBD1 (6 bases). Germline CDR1 is MNHEY and CDR2 is SVGAGI. The V end lost 4 bases, the J end lost 6 bases, and 12 bases lay between the germline ends. The CDR3 runs to 13 residues. The CDR3 DNA is TGTGCCAGCAGTTTGGGGGCAGGTAATGGCTACACCTTC. This codes for CASSLGAGNGYTF.